This T cell receptor (beta chain) was captured by sequencing in a study of shared T cell receptors in the human thymus (dated by TCRdb to the early 2020s). With regard to the full study: The study examined how self-reactive, shared T-cell receptor alpha chains are generated in the human thymus.

As for this clone: Its target antigen remains unknown. Nothing much larger sits one base from this clone, and base qualities are not available.

Library preparation employed the immunoSEQ multiplex PCR assay. What TCRdb holds here is the immuneACCESS table cut down to in-frame rearrangements. Part of the clones is not present; checked against another copy, under half of the missing clones reflect an unresolved V gene, and the others are unexplained. The sample has some 720,000 clones on record, roughly 90% of them singletons. 0.0095% to 0.013% of the sample is in the top ten clones. Another study also made use of these data, one on human thymus T cells. From that second study: Donors were immunologically healthy infants undergoing open corrective cardiac surgery for congenital heart defects in Finland. Thymus tissue was obtained as surgical resects removed during corrective cardiac surgery. Usage of V and J gene segments appeared to be biased in both the thymic and the peripheral blood repertoires. The related research reported highly overlapping thymic TCR repertoires among unrelated individuals. TCR alpha and beta repertoires from seven to nine infant thymus samples and four related peripheral blood samples were characterized in the study. The cohort included more than five male and two female infants, with donor ages spanning 7 to 244 days. Thymocytes were released mechanically from tissue and stored at -70 °C as pellets of 10-30 million cells. Genomic DNA was extracted from frozen cell pellets with a QIAsymphony instrument. The immunoSEQ multiplex PCR assay was used to amplify the TCRB and TCRAD loci from a standardized amount of quality-controlled genomic DNA. The V(D)J region was spanned by amplicons of a length sufficient to cover the CDR3 and to identify V and J genes. Amplicon sequencing was performed on an Illumina platform through the commercial immunoSEQ service. Corrections for primer bias and sequencing errors followed previously described methods, while TCRAD and TCRB definitions were based on the IMGT database. Repertoires were analysed with immunoSEQ Analyzer 3.0 and VDJTools, covering basic statistics, V/J segment usage, diversity estimates, rarefaction and pairwise overlap. Chao1, ChaoE, Efron-Thisted, Shannon and inverse Simpson indices were used to estimate diversity, which was also estimated on datasets down-sampled to the smallest sample. For repertoire overlap, CDR3 nucleotide sequence, V gene and J gene had to match strictly, and clustering was done by Jaccard-based multidimensional scaling. On average, thymus samples yielded around 850,000 unique TCRB clonotypes, whereas blood samples yielded around 88,000.

The sample was thymocytes. The clonotype originates from a boy younger than two with a congenital heart defect. Donor details come from another sample of the same person, matched by shared clones.

The DNA reads TGTGCCAGCAGCCCCGGGAGCAGGACTCAAGAGACCCAGTACTTC. Protein translation: CASSPGSRTQETQYF. The sequence is built from TRBV7-9 and TRBJ2-5; a tentative D match to TRBD2 spans 6 bases. Taken from cysteine to phenylalanine, the CDR3 has 15 residues. This entry keeps only the CDR3 DNA: 45 bases, framed from base 1. The junction shows trimming of 5 bases on V and 2 bases on J, plus 15 bases between the germline ends. CDR1 and CDR2 (SEHNR, FQNEAQ) derive from the germline V gene (reference sequence).